The 22 T cell receptor beta chains below were found in one sample sequenced in a study of blood T cell repertoires in COVID-19. TCRdb's table, derived via immunoSEQ multiplex PCR, lists solely in-frame clones and lacks some. The repertoire consists of roughly 200,000 clones, with 88% occurring once and the leading ten covering around 2.6%. The sample consisted of PBMCs or T cells enriched from blood (not recorded which). The origin of the receptors is a young woman who had recovered from COVID-19.

The V and J genes are TRBV5-6 and TRBJ1-2; D not certain. Germline V lookup: CDR1 SGHDT, CDR2 YYEEEE. The CDR3 sequence is 14 residues long. The ends were cut back, 0 bases at V and 7 bases at J, with 13 bases in the middle. CDR3 amino acids: CASSLGRAEGGYTF. In DNA, the CDR3 is TGTGCCAGCAGCTTGGGGAGGGCCGAGGGTGGCTACACCTTC.

This sequence joins TRBV4-1 and TRBJ2-7; D might be TRBD2 (7 bases). Germline V gives CDR1 MGHRA, CDR2 YSYEKL. Trimming cost V 0 bases and J 3 bases, with 12 bases left between them. CDR3 size: 15 residues. The CDR3 reads CASSQEGGGFYEQYF. In nucleotides, the CDR3 is TGCGCCAGCAGCCAAGAGGGCGGGGGCTTCTACGAGCAGTACTTC.

The chain employs TRBV25-1 and TRBJ1-6; 7 nucleotides line up with TRBD1. The CDR3 length is 14 residues. The V gene end was trimmed by 3 bases and the J gene end by 9 bases; junction bases not matched to a gene: 5. The V gene's germline CDR1 is MGHDK and CDR2 SYGVNS. As DNA, the CDR3 is TGTGCCAGCAGTGATGCAGGGGGGCCTTCACCCCTCCACTTT. Amino acids: CASSDAGGPSPLHF.

This clone showed up just once. V gene TRBV6-2 or TRBV6-3 combines with J gene TRBJ1-1; TRBD1 agrees at 7 bases. Germline CDR1 reads MNHEY; CDR2 reads SVGEGT. The CDR3 is 15 amino acids. V shed 0 bases and J 2 bases; nucleotides not matched to a gene: 3. CDR3 nucleotides: TGTGCCAGCAGTTACTCGAGACAGGGTAACACTGAAGCTTTCTTT. This gives the protein CASSYSRQGNTEAFF.

The rearrangement links TRBV25-1 to TRBJ2-2, with no clear D. CDR3 size: 13 residues. Trimming left V 6 bases short and J 4 bases short, with 9 bases between. Germline V gene data show CDR1 as MGHDK and CDR2 as SYGVNS. CDR3 amino acids: CASRQAPTGELFF. In DNA, the CDR3 is TGTGCCAGCAGGCAGGCCCCCACCGGGGAGCTGTTTTTT.

The genes are TRBV5-4 and TRBJ2-3; no definite D call. CDR3 length: 16 amino acids. Germline CDR1 is SGHNT and CDR2 is YYREEE (reference sequence). V was shortened by 1 base and J by 2 bases, with 14 bases between the two germline ends. The CDR3 here is CASSLSPLTDTDTQYF. Here the CDR3 DNA reads TGTGCCAGCAGCTTGAGCCCATTAACAGACACAGATACGCAGTATTTT.

The genes are TRBV7-2 and TRBJ1-6; possible D gene TRBD1, 5 bases. Germline V gene data show CDR1 as SGHTA and CDR2 as FQGNSA. V dropped 5 bases and J dropped 10 bases, with 15 bases sitting between them. This CDR3 contains 14 residues. CDR3 DNA sequence: TGTGCCAGCAGCCTAGGGGTTAGAGGGTCACCCCTCCACTTT. Its translation: CASSLGVRGSPLHF.

In its sample, this clone was seen once. This chain uses TRBV5-8 with TRBJ1-6, with 8 bases matching TRBD1. The ends lost 0 bases at V and 9 bases at J; junction bases unmatched: 11. Germline CDR1 SGHTS, CDR2 YDEGEE. This CDR3 is built from 17 residues. In DNA form, the CDR3 reads TGTGCCAGCAGCTTGGACAGGGGGGATGTTATTCGTTCACCCCTCCACTTT. Translated, it gives CASSLDRGDVIRSPLHF.

This clone was seen a single time. This chain connects TRBV9 to TRBJ2-2; 8 nucleotides match TRBD1. CDR3 size: 15 residues. V trimming: 0 bases; J trimming: 9 bases; junction bases outside the gene matches: 7. The V gene's germline CDR1 is SGDLS and CDR2 YYNGEE. CDR3 coding DNA: TGTGCCAGCAGCGTAGGGCAGGGGGCGATCCGGGAGCTGTTTTTT. It translates to CASSVGQGAIRELFF. Full variable domain (rest looked up from reference TRBV9 and TRBJ2-2): DSGVTQTPKHLITATGQRVTLRCSPRSGDLSVYWYQQSLDQGLQFLIQYYNGEERAKGNILERFSAQQFPDLHSELNLSSLELGDSALYFCASSVGQGAIRELFFGEGSRLTVL.

The V and J genes are TRBV9 and TRBJ2-7, with D maybe TRBD1 (5 bases). The germline V gene has CDR1 SGDLS and CDR2 YYNGEE. The CDR3 length is 15 residues. Trimming left V 0 bases short and J 3 bases short, with 13 bases between. CDR3 region: CASSVGMAGHYEQYF. CDR3 DNA sequence: TGTGCCAGCAGCGTAGGAATGGCAGGGCACTACGAGCAGTACTTC.

V is TRBV7-2 and J is TRBJ1-5, with 7 bases matching TRBD1. The CDR3 is 13 amino acids. Trimming cost V 5 bases and J 7 bases; bases outside gene matches: 5. Germline V lookup: CDR1 SGHTA, CDR2 FQGNSA. The CDR3 loop is CASSEGAGQPQHF. CDR3 bases: TGTGCCAGCAGCGAGGGGGCAGGACAGCCCCAGCATTTT.

The rearrangement uses TRBV4-1 and TRBJ2-1; TRBD2 aligns across 11 bases. The CDR3 is 17 amino acids. CDR1 MGHRA and CDR2 YSYEKL come from the germline V gene. Germline trimming cut 1 base from V and 1 base from J; bases unmatched to any gene: 3. The CDR3 DNA follows: TGCGCCAGCAGCCAAGGCCTAGCGGGGGGTTCCTACAATGAGCAGTTCTTC. It codes for CASSQGLAGGSYNEQFF.

This clone was seen once. V gene TRBV15 combines with J gene TRBJ1-2; 7 nucleotides match TRBD1. Germline CDR1 is LNHNV and CDR2 is YYDKDF (reference sequence). V dropped 3 bases and J dropped 6; count of bases not matched to a gene: 10. This CDR3 has 15 residues. DNA for the CDR3: TGTGCCACCAGCAGGTTGACAGGGACCTATGATGGCTACACCTTC. Protein sequence: CATSRLTGTYDGYTF.

This rearrangement joins TRBV10-3 to TRBJ1-1; D remains unclear. The germline V gene encodes CDR1 ENHRY and CDR2 SYGVKD. Trimming took off 2 bases at V and 0 bases at J, with 16 bases between the two ends. The CDR3 totals 17 residues. DNA for the CDR3: TGTGCCATCAGTGAGGGAAGAGGCGGGGTCTTGAACACTGAAGCTTTCTTT. Translated, it gives CAISEGRGGVLNTEAFF.

This chain connects TRBV19 to TRBJ1-5; TRBD1 agrees at 9 bases. The length of the CDR3 is 14 residues. CDR1 and CDR2 (germline): LNHDA, SQIVND (reference sequence). J was trimmed by 4 bases and V by 7 bases; bases with no gene match: 5. The CDR3 coding sequence is TGTGCCAGTATCCGGGGACAGGGTAATCAGCCCCAGCATTTT. It codes for CASIRGQGNQPQHF.

This chain uses TRBV29-1 with TRBJ2-7; D is possibly TRBD1 (5 bases). The V gene's germline CDR1 is SQVTM and CDR2 ANQGSEA. The CDR3 totals 13 residues. V shed 3 bases and J shed 5 bases, with 14 bases lying between them. CDR3 in DNA: TGCAGCGTTGAGGATTCCCTAGGGGACGAGCAGTACTTC. It is translated as CSVEDSLGDEQYF.

The rearrangement joins TRBV27 to TRBJ2-3, with 12 bases lining up with TRBD2. Germline lookup yields CDR1 MNHEY and CDR2 SMNVEV (reference sequence). Trimming took 5 bases from V and 3 from J; bases not matched to a gene: 9. This CDR3 has 17 amino acids. CDR3 bases: TGTGCCAGCAGTCTCTCACTAGCGGGGGGCGGGACAGATACGCAGTATTTT. This encodes CASSLSLAGGGTDTQYF.

Points on this clone: Other DNA sequences within the sample encode an identical CDR3. The chain links TRBV7-3 to TRBJ2-2; 8 nucleotides line up with TRBD2. Germline CDR1 SGHTA, CDR2 FQGTGA. CDR3 size: 15 residues. V gave up 5 bases and J gave up 3 bases; unmatched junction bases: 5. CDR3 nucleotide sequence: TGTGCCAGCAGCCCCAGCGGGGGCGACACCGGGGAGCTGTTTTTT. Translating gives CASSPSGGDTGELFF.

This sequence joins TRBV2 and TRBJ1-4; 9 positions agree with TRBD1. The CDR3 extends over 16 amino acids. Germline V gene lookup returns CDR1 SNHLY and CDR2 FYNNEI. V lost 0 bases to trimming and J lost 8 bases; unmatched junction nucleotides: 7. CDR3 amino acids: CASSEALQGALEKLFF. CDR3 DNA: TGTGCCAGCAGTGAAGCCCTACAGGGGGCACTGGAAAAACTGTTTTTT.

This clone was detected only a few times. The rearrangement links TRBV4-1 to TRBJ1-1; 10 nucleotides agree with TRBD1. The V gene end was trimmed by 3 bases and the J gene end by 6 bases; junction bases not matched to a gene: 4. CDR3 size: 14 residues. Germline V gene data show CDR1 as MGHRA and CDR2 as YSYEKL. CDR3 bases: TGCGCCAGCAGCCACGGACAGGGGGTCTCTGAAGCTTTCTTT. The encoded protein is CASSHGQGVSEAFF.

The gene calls are TRBV9 and TRBJ2-7; D may be TRBD2 (6 bases). The CDR3 is 15 amino acids. In germline, CDR1 is SGDLS, CDR2 YYNGEE. Trimming removed 0 bases at V and 2 bases at J, with 12 bases between. The CDR3 is CASSVGWDSTYEQYF. The CDR3 region has the DNA TGTGCCAGCAGCGTAGGCTGGGACTCCACCTACGAGCAGTACTTC.

This clone has only one observation. This sequence joins TRBV24-1 and TRBJ1-2; the match to TRBD1 covers 10 bases. Germline V gene sequence: CDR1 KGHDR, CDR2 SFDVKD. J lost 6 bases, V lost 2 bases, and 5 bases had no gene match. CDR3 length equals 15 residues. The chain's CDR3 is CATSDYDRGRDGYTF. Written as DNA, the CDR3 is TGTGCCACCAGTGATTACGACAGGGGGCGGGATGGCTACACCTTC.